The 19 T cell receptor beta chains presented below share a single source sample, sequenced in a study of blood T cell repertoires in COVID-19. Data came from immunoSEQ multiplex PCR; TCRdb stores just in-frame clones and leaves some out. Here the sample spans 150,000 to 200,000 clones, 60% to 80% being singletons. The sample consisted of peripheral blood. The receptor set was obtained from an older woman with acute or convalescent COVID-19.

The chain carries TRBV19 and TRBJ1-1, with 9 nucleotides matching TRBD1. The CDR3 consists of 14 residues. Germline-derived CDR1 and CDR2 are LNHDA and SQIVND (reference sequence). The V and J ends lost 6 bases and 0 bases, in that order; junction bases with no gene match: 2. The CDR3 DNA sequence: TGTGCCAGTAGCGGACAGGGGCTGAACACTGAAGCTTTCTTT. Translating gives CASSGQGLNTEAFF. Together with reference TRBV19 and TRBJ1-1, the CDR3 gives the full variable domain: DGGITQSPKYLFRKEGQNVTLSCEQNLNHDAMYWYRQDPGQGLRLIYYSQIVNDFQKGDIAEGYSVSREKKESFPLTVTSAQKNPTAFYLCASSGQGLNTEAFFGQGTRLTVV.

This clone has just a few counts. This chain links TRBV27 with TRBJ2-7; perhaps TRBD2 as D (5 bases). With 3 bases removed from V and 5 bases from J, the gap between germline ends came to 8 bases. CDR1 is MNHEY, CDR2 SMNVEV, per germline (reference sequence). The CDR3 runs 12 residues. The CDR3 DNA reads TGTGCCAGCAGTTTGGCGGGCAACGAGCAGTACTTC. This sequence encodes CASSLAGNEQYF.

The V call is TRBV2, the J call TRBJ2-3; 11 bases map to TRBD2. Germline V CDR1 and CDR2: SNHLY, FYNNEI. The CDR3 sequence is 15 residues long. Losses at the gene ends were 5 bases for V and 4 bases for J; bases not matched to a gene: 5. CDR3 in DNA: TGTGCCAGCAGTCCATTTAGCGGGAGGGCAGATACGCAGTATTTT. This encodes CASSPFSGRADTQYF.

The V call is TRBV5-6, the J call TRBJ2-4, with 10 bases aligning to TRBD2. The CDR3 covers 16 residues. The J segment lost 6 bases and the V segment lost 0 bases, leaving 6 bases of the junction unmatched. Germline CDR1 and CDR2: SGHDT and YYEEEE. The CDR3 here is CASSLAGVAGGNIQYF. The CDR3, as DNA: TGTGCCAGCAGCTTGGCCGGGGTAGCGGGAGGAAACATTCAGTACTTC.

The chain is built from TRBV12-3 or TRBV12-4 and TRBJ2-7, with D perhaps matching TRBD1 (5 bases). V gave up 6 bases and J gave up 6 bases, with 12 bases separating them. The CDR3 extends over 12 amino acids. The CDR3 region is CASSRVGVEQYF. As DNA, the CDR3 is TGTGCCAGCAGCAGGGTTGGGGTCGAGCAGTACTTC.

This sequence joins TRBV9 and TRBJ1-1, with 7 bases identical to TRBD1. Germline V gives CDR1 SGDLS, CDR2 YYNGEE. The V and J ends lost 4 bases and 2 bases, in that order; junction bases with no gene match: 14. The CDR3 consists of 17 residues. The CDR3 DNA is TGTGCCAGCAGCCCGAGAGGAGCGACAGGGATTAACACTGAAGCTTTCTTT. This encodes CASSPRGATGINTEAFF.

The chain recombines TRBV30 with TRBJ2-2, with D hard to call. Germline V lookup: CDR1 GTSNPN, CDR2 SVGIG (reference sequence). The length of the CDR3 is 14 residues. Trimming left V 0 bases short and J 6 bases short, with 11 bases between. CDR3 in DNA: TGTGCCTGGAGTGTCGACTCGTTTGCCGGGGAGCTGTTTTTT. It translates to CAWSVDSFAGELFF.

CDR3 protein: CASIASGTDTQYF. The CDR3 DNA follows: TGTGCCAGTATCGCTAGCGGGACAGATACGCAGTATTTT. This chain links TRBV19 with TRBJ2-3; 8 bases line up with TRBD2. V dropped 7 bases and J dropped 3; count of bases not matched to a gene: 3. The germline V gene has CDR1 LNHDA and CDR2 SQIVND (reference sequence). This CDR3 comprises 13 residues.

The chain couples TRBV15 to TRBJ1-4; 7 positions match TRBD1. CDR1 is LNHNV, CDR2 YYDKDF, per germline (reference sequence). This CDR3 comprises 19 residues. V was clipped by 5 bases and J by 0 bases; unmatched bases: 15. The CDR3 nucleotides are TGTGCCACCAGCGGCAGATACGGGACAGTCTCTGCAACTAATGAAAAACTGTTTTTT. Translated, it gives CATSGRYGTVSATNEKLFF.

The V gene is TRBV7-8, the J gene TRBJ2-7, with 9 nucleotides matching TRBD1. J was trimmed by 4 bases and V by 4 bases; bases with no gene match: 8. Per germline, CDR1 SGHVS and CDR2 FQNEAQ. The CDR3 loop spans 15 amino acids. The CDR3 loop is CASSSGTGRFYEQYF. The CDR3 DNA reads TGTGCCAGCAGCTCCGGGACAGGGAGATTTTACGAGCAGTACTTC.

J is TRBJ2-1 and V is TRBV3-1 (or the pseudogene TRBV3-2); 12 bases line up with TRBD2. Germline lookup yields CDR1 LGHDT and CDR2 YNNKEL (reference sequence). After removal of 4 bases from V and 8 bases from J, the junction contained 3 bases not matched to a gene. This CDR3 has 14 residues. CDR3 sequence: CASSRTSGAYEQFF. In nucleotides, the CDR3 is TGTGCCAGCAGCCGGACTAGCGGGGCCTATGAGCAGTTCTTC.

The genes are TRBV19 and TRBJ1-3; D not resolved. V lost 6 bases to trimming and J lost 2 bases, with 5 bases between them. Germline values: CDR1 LNHDA, CDR2 SQIVND (reference sequence). The CDR3 loop spans 12 amino acids. The CDR3 region is CASRPAGNTIYF. CDR3 nucleotides: TGTGCCAGTAGGCCAGCTGGAAACACCATATATTTT.

V and J are TRBV6-4 and TRBJ2-1; D is unclear. This CDR3 is built from 12 residues. Per germline, CDR1 MRHNA and CDR2 SNTAGT. V dropped 8 bases and J dropped 9 bases, with 14 bases sitting between them. CDR3 DNA: TGTGCCAGCCACCTCTTAGCTGGTGAGCAGTTCTTC. This translates into CASHLLAGEQFF.

This chain connects TRBV19 to TRBJ2-1, with TRBD2 matching 7 bases. The CDR3 totals 16 residues. V lost 5 bases, J lost 2 bases, and 9 bases stayed unmatched. Germline V gene sequence: CDR1 LNHDA, CDR2 SQIVND (reference sequence). CDR3 coding DNA: TGTGCCAGTAGTTTCTTACGGGGGACTACCTACAATGAGCAGTTCTTC. It is translated as CASSFLRGTTYNEQFF.

The gene calls are TRBV19 and TRBJ2-2; weak D call: TRBD2 (5 bases). The germline V gene encodes CDR1 LNHDA and CDR2 SQIVND (reference sequence). The ends were cut back, 5 bases at V and 4 bases at J, with 11 bases in the middle. The CDR3 has 14 amino acids. The CDR3 sequence is CASSSQRGTGELFF. CDR3 sequence (DNA): TGTGCCAGTAGTTCCCAACGGGGCACCGGGGAGCTGTTTTTT.

This clone showed up just once. The rearrangement links TRBV3-1 (or the pseudogene TRBV3-2) to TRBJ2-4; 7 bases line up with TRBD1. CDR3 size: 18 residues. After removal of 8 bases from V and 0 bases from J, the junction contained 16 bases not matched to a gene. Germline lookup yields CDR1 LGHDT and CDR2 YNNKEL (reference sequence). The CDR3 DNA sequence: TGTGCCAGCTCCAGTCTCCAACAGGGGAATATAGCCAAAAACATTCAGTACTTC. Translated: CASSSLQQGNIAKNIQYF.

In its sample, this clone was seen once. V is TRBV25-1 and J is TRBJ2-5; 7 bases match TRBD2. CDR1 and CDR2 (germline): MGHDK, SYGVNS. CDR3 size: 16 residues. The J segment lost 5 bases and the V segment lost 4 bases, leaving 13 bases of the junction unmatched. This CDR3 is CASSGGNLGLLETQYF. The CDR3 coding sequence is TGTGCCAGCAGTGGTGGGAACTTGGGACTACTGGAGACCCAGTACTTC.

This rearrangement joins TRBV24-1 to TRBJ2-2; D is undetermined. Trimming took off 4 bases at V and 2 bases at J, with 13 bases between the two ends. Germline V gene data show CDR1 as KGHDR and CDR2 as SFDVKD. This CDR3 is 16 amino acids long. CDR3 residues: CATSDPFYTNTGELFF. CDR3 nucleotides: TGTGCCACCAGTGACCCCTTTTATACTAACACCGGGGAGCTGTTTTTT.

The chain joins TRBV11-2 to TRBJ1-2; TRBD1 is a possible D gene (5 bases). The germline V gene encodes CDR1 SGHAT and CDR2 FQNNGV. Trimming cost V 5 bases and J 7 bases, with 17 bases left between them. The CDR3 has 14 amino acids. The CDR3 sequence: CASSLRSGGSGYTF. The CDR3 coding sequence is TGTGCCAGCAGCCTCCGTTCGGGGGGAAGTGGCTACACCTTC.